This T cell receptor delta chain was sequenced during a study of gamma-delta T cells after stem cell transplantation (dated by TCRdb to between 2015 and 2016). The V end gives up 3 bases and the J end 0 bases, leaving 9 bases in the junction not matched to a gene. Inclusive of the bounding cysteine and phenylalanine, the CDR3 is 16 residues long. Here the CDR3 DNA is all that survives: 48 bases in frame from base 1. CDR1 and CDR2 (GEAIGNYY, EKD) derive from the germline V gene. This clone was picked up a small number of times. Which antigen it targets is not known. No base-level quality is on record; no much larger clone is a single base apart. Libraries were prepared through RT-PCR. Sequencing instrument: Illumina MiSeq. After TCRdb called clones again from the public reads with CATT, rows with identical DNA were merged. This sample comprises 7,000 or so delta-chain clones, 25% of them detected only once. The ten largest clones represent approximately 20% of the sample.

This sequence originates from a human donor. It is not recorded whose cells these are; they may come from a transplant donor. The material sequenced was gamma-delta T cells. The sequence is built from TRDV2 and TRDJ1, with 7 bases in between that match TRDD3. The DNA is TGTGCCTGTGACGGTCTGGGGGCACTGTACACCGATAAACTCATCTTT. It translates to CACDGLGALYTDKLIF.